Reported below is one T cell receptor (beta chain). Its antigen is unidentified. This record comes from a study of T-cell reconstitution after alpha-beta-depleted transplantation in children. Deletions cut 0 bases from V and 2 bases from J, with 10 bases between. The CDR3 contains 14 residues. Germline CDR1 GTSNPN, CDR2 SVGIG (reference sequence). Unique molecular identifiers were used to barcode this TCRbeta library. Each CDR3 protein gets one entry after TCRdb re-called the PCR reads with MiXCR. The sample holds about 78,000 distinct CDR3 sequences, less than 15% seen once. Study-level results: Two months or so post-transplant, alpha-beta T cells reportedly derived from several hundred expanded graft clones. When one year had passed after transplant, most T-cell counts and diversity came from newly produced T cells.

The TCR comes from a male patient aged 2-15 years who had a stem cell transplant for acute lymphoblastic leukemia, so the T cells may come from the graft donor. The sequencing here drew on PBMCs, mostly from graft donor cells, taken 180 days after TCRalphabeta/CD19-depleted stem cell transplant. The chain is built from TRBV30 and TRBJ1-2; D remains ambiguous. The CDR3 protein is CAWSVQSYNYGYTF. CDR3 nucleotides: TGTGCCTGGAGTGTACAGAGCTACAACTATGGCTACACCTTC.